The 27 T cell receptor beta chains reported below all come from one sample, sequenced in a study of T cells after yellow fever vaccination. TCRdb independently ran MiXCR on the 5' RACE reads; one entry per CDR3 protein. The data contain some 670,000 distinct CDR3 sequences, 9% to 15% of them singletons. Material: PBMCs, obtained on the day of the yellow fever booster vaccination. These receptors were taken from a man younger than 40 who received the YFV17D yellow fever vaccine.

The chain uses TRBV14 and TRBJ1-2, with D unresolved. Germline-derived CDR1 and CDR2 are SGHDN and FVKESK. V lost 1 base and J 7 bases, leaving 4 bases between the germline ends. This CDR3 contains 11 residues. In nucleotides, the CDR3 is TGTGCCAGCAGCCAAGGACTTGGCTACACCTTC. Its translation: CASSQGLGYTF.

The chain uses TRBV3-1 and TRBJ2-4; possibly TRBD2 for D (5 bases). Per the germline V gene, CDR1 is LGHDT and CDR2 is YNNKEL (reference sequence). V was cut by 1 base and J by 0 bases, with 10 bases left in between. CDR3 length equals 16 residues. CDR3 sequence (DNA): TGTGCCAGCAGCCAAGTGGAGCGGCTAGCCAAAAACATTCAGTACTTC. Its protein product is CASSQVERLAKNIQYF.

The chain links TRBV20-1 to TRBJ2-7, with 12 bases matching TRBD2. There are 13 residues in the CDR3. The germline V gene has CDR1 DFQATT and CDR2 SNEGSKA (reference sequence). Trimming removed 7 bases from V and 9 bases from J; junction bases left unmatched: 10. Here the CDR3 reads CSVTGTSGQGQYF. Written as DNA, the CDR3 is TGCAGTGTTACCGGGACTAGCGGGCAGGGGCAGTACTTC.

J is TRBJ1-1 and V is TRBV19; 7 positions agree with TRBD1. The length of the CDR3 is 16 residues. With 9 bases clipped from V and 1 base from J, the junction kept 14 bases outside the gene matches. Germline-derived CDR1 and CDR2 are LNHDA and SQIVND (reference sequence). CDR3 sequence (DNA): TGTGCCAGCAGGAACCCCCCGGGACAGAGGAACACTGAAGCTTTCTTT. Its translation is CASRNPPGQRNTEAFF.

This clonotype was counted at least ten times. The chain combines TRBV29-1 with TRBJ2-2; D is possibly TRBD1 or TRBD2 (5 bases each). V lost 6 bases and J 1 base, leaving 12 bases between the germline ends. From germline, CDR1 is SQVTM and CDR2 ANQGSEA. This CDR3 comprises 14 residues. The chain's CDR3 is CSVLERGNTGELFF. The CDR3 DNA reads as TGCAGCGTACTCGAGAGGGGGAACACCGGGGAGCTGTTTTTT.

The chain carries TRBV20-1 and TRBJ2-2, with 10 bases that match TRBD2. The germline V gene encodes CDR1 DFQATT and CDR2 SNEGSKA (reference sequence). This CDR3 region has 15 residues. Unmatched junction bases numbered 6, after V lost 1 base and J lost 7 bases. CDR3 DNA: TGCAGTGCTAGAGGAGCGGGAGGGCAGGTCGGGGAGCTGTTTTTT. Encoded protein: CSARGAGGQVGELFF.

The V gene is TRBV5-6, the J gene TRBJ1-2; D uncertain. Looked up from germline, CDR1 is SGHDT and CDR2 is YYEEEE. The V and J ends lost 0 bases and 4 bases respectively, with 10 bases between them. This CDR3 is built from 14 residues. This CDR3 reads CASSLGGWSYGYTF. The CDR3 coding sequence is TGTGCCAGCAGCTTGGGCGGATGGAGCTATGGCTACACCTTC.

This clonotype has more than one count but fewer than ten. This chain connects TRBV5-1 to TRBJ2-1; no definite D call. Germline CDR1 is SGHRS and CDR2 is YFSETQ. V was shortened by 5 bases and J by 4 bases, with 10 bases between the two germline ends. There are 13 residues in the CDR3. CDR3 in amino acids: CASRHTEYNEQFF. CDR3 coding DNA: TGCGCCAGCAGGCACACCGAGTACAATGAGCAGTTCTTC.

The V gene is TRBV12-3 or TRBV12-4, the J gene TRBJ2-1, with D tentatively TRBD1 or TRBD2 (5 bases each). This CDR3 spans 15 amino acids. Trimming removed 7 bases at V and 5 bases at J, with 18 bases between. As DNA, the CDR3 is TGTGCCAGCACCAAACGGGGCGAGAAAAACAATGAGCAGTTCTTC. The encoded protein is CASTKRGEKNNEQFF.

This clonotype was observed a few times. The chain has TRBV7-3 and TRBJ2-1; weak D call: TRBD1 (6 bases). The CDR3 runs to 13 residues. Germline loops: CDR1 SGHTA, CDR2 FQGTGA. The V end was cut by 5 bases, the J end by 6 bases, with 11 bases between. Here the CDR3 DNA reads TGTGCCAGCAGCCGGGACATATCCAATGAGCAGTTCTTC. Its protein is CASSRDISNEQFF.

The V gene is TRBV19, the J gene TRBJ2-5; D might be TRBD1 (6 bases). CDR1 is LNHDA, CDR2 SQIVND, per germline (reference sequence). V was pared by 5 bases and J by 5 bases, with 12 bases between. The CDR3 covers 13 residues. The CDR3 sequence: CASSAGQRETQYF. DNA of the CDR3: TGTGCCAGTAGTGCCGGACAGAGGGAGACCCAGTACTTC.

This chain links TRBV6-1 with TRBJ2-3; 9 bases map to TRBD2. CDR3 size: 15 residues. The ends lost 6 bases at V and 5 bases at J; junction bases unmatched: 9. The germline V gene has CDR1 MNHNS and CDR2 SASEGT. CDR3 bases: TGTGCCAGCAGCCAAGCGGGAGGTCGGATAGATACGCAGTATTTT. Protein product: CASSQAGGRIDTQYF.

The chain combines TRBV7-2 with TRBJ2-7; D is unclear. V lost 4 bases and J 3 bases, leaving 13 bases between the germline ends. The CDR3 totals 14 residues. Germline V gives CDR1 SGHTA, CDR2 FQGNSA. This CDR3 is CASSSLGTYYEQYF. DNA for the CDR3: TGTGCCAGCAGCTCGCTGGGCACTTACTACGAGCAGTACTTC.

The V and J genes are TRBV3-1 and TRBJ2-1; 13 nucleotides match TRBD2. The trim removed 0 bases at V and 0 bases at J, leaving 14 bases unmatched. CDR3 length: 22 residues. The germline V gene has CDR1 LGHDT and CDR2 YNNKEL (reference sequence). The CDR3 sequence: CASSQEGFWGTSGASSYNEQFF. DNA of the CDR3: TGTGCCAGCAGCCAAGAAGGATTTTGGGGGACTAGCGGGGCAAGCTCCTACAATGAGCAGTTCTTC.

This clonotype was found a few times. The V call is TRBV12-3 or TRBV12-4, the J call TRBJ2-7; 7 bases are shared with TRBD2. The CDR3 loop spans 13 amino acids. V was clipped by 4 bases and J by 3 bases; unmatched bases: 3. The CDR3 nucleotides read TGTGCCAGCAGTTCCCAGCGGGGCTACGAGCAGTACTTC. Translation gives CASSSQRGYEQYF.

This chain joins TRBV20-1 and TRBJ2-1, with 11 bases matching TRBD2. With V trimmed by 3 bases and J by 8 bases, 9 bases remained unmatched. Germline CDR1 and CDR2: DFQATT and SNEGSKA (reference sequence). The CDR3 consists of 15 residues. DNA for the CDR3: TGCAGTGCTAGGGGCCTGACTAGCGGGACAGATGAGCAGTTCTTC. This encodes CSARGLTSGTDEQFF.

CDR3 loop: CATSRDRARETQYF. The CDR3 DNA is TGTGCCACCAGCAGAGACAGGGCCAGAGAGACCCAGTACTTC. The V and J genes are TRBV15 and TRBJ2-5; D possibly corresponds to TRBD1 (5 bases). Germline V gene sequence: CDR1 LNHNV, CDR2 YYDKDF (reference sequence). Deletions cut 0 bases from V and 4 bases from J, with 9 bases between. The CDR3 is made up of 14 amino acids.

This clonotype was counted ten times or more. The rearrangement uses TRBV27 and TRBJ2-1, with no clear D. CDR1 MNHEY and CDR2 SMNVEV come from the germline V gene (reference sequence). The length of the CDR3 is 14 residues. V lost 6 bases and J lost 1, with 10 bases in between. The CDR3 protein is CASSPGASYNEQFF. Here the CDR3 DNA reads TGTGCCAGCAGCCCAGGAGCATCCTACAATGAGCAGTTCTTC.

The rearrangement links TRBV29-1 to TRBJ2-7; 7 bases match TRBD1. Trimming cost V 4 bases and J 0 bases; bases outside gene matches: 6. CDR3 length: 14 residues. Per germline, CDR1 SQVTM and CDR2 ANQGSEA. The CDR3 region is CSVAATGSSYEQYF. CDR3 coding DNA: TGCAGCGTTGCGGCGACAGGGAGCTCCTACGAGCAGTACTTC.

The chain links TRBV7-9 to TRBJ2-7; perhaps TRBD2 as D (6 bases). V lost 7 bases, J lost 4 bases, and 11 bases lay in between. The V gene's germline CDR1 is SEHNR and CDR2 FQNEAQ (reference sequence). This CDR3 is built from 12 residues. The CDR3 region is CASTPGGYEQYF. The CDR3 DNA reads as TGTGCCAGCACCCCCGGGGGTTACGAGCAGTACTTC.

This chain links TRBV5-1 with TRBJ2-3; TRBD2 might be the D (7 bases). This CDR3 comprises 14 residues. Germline V gene lookup returns CDR1 SGHRS and CDR2 YFSETQ. V was cut by 4 bases and J by 4 bases, with 13 bases left in between. CDR3 protein: CASSPGGRPDTQYF. CDR3 coding DNA: TGCGCCAGCAGCCCGGGGGGCAGGCCAGATACGCAGTATTTT.

This clonotype was counted many times. CDR3 sequence reads: CASMGGGSYNEQFF. Written as DNA, the CDR3 is TGCGCCAGTATGGGGGGGGGCTCCTACAATGAGCAGTTCTTC. The chain is built from TRBV5-1 and TRBJ2-1, with TRBD2 matching 7 bases. V shed 8 bases, J shed 0 bases, and the junction held 5 bases outside the gene matches. The CDR3 contains 14 residues. The germline V gene encodes CDR1 SGHRS and CDR2 YFSETQ.

This clonotype was observed a few times. The V and J genes are TRBV11-2 and TRBJ2-7; 9 bases match TRBD1. The CDR3 covers 16 residues. V lost 2 bases to trimming and J lost 7 bases; unmatched junction nucleotides: 12. The germline gives CDR1 SGHAT, CDR2 FQNNGV. The DNA of the CDR3 is TGTGCCAGCAGCTTAAAAACCCTGGACAGGGGTCGAGAGCAGTACTTC. It translates to CASSLKTLDRGREQYF.

In its sample, this clonotype was seen a few times. The chain links TRBV3-1 to TRBJ2-1; no definite D call. The V end lost 7 bases, the J end lost 5 bases, and 12 bases lay between the germline ends. CDR1 is LGHDT and CDR2 is YNNKEL in the germline V gene (reference sequence). The CDR3 covers 13 residues. The DNA for the CDR3 is TGTGCCAGCACCATAGGAATGGACAATGAGCAGTTCTTC. Residues: CASTIGMDNEQFF.

The gene calls are TRBV20-1 and TRBJ2-2; D is perhaps TRBD1 (5 bases). CDR1 DFQATT and CDR2 SNEGSKA come from the germline V gene (reference sequence). Trimming removed 8 bases at V and 6 bases at J, with 13 bases between. The CDR3 has 12 amino acids. The CDR3 nucleotides are TGCAGTCCAAGGGGAAGGGCCGGGGAGCTGTTTTTT. Residues: CSPRGRAGELFF.

The V call is TRBV20-1, the J call TRBJ2-7, with D possibly TRBD2 on 6 matching bases. CDR1 and CDR2 (germline): DFQATT, SNEGSKA (reference sequence). This CDR3 region has 13 residues. The germline V and J ends were trimmed by 6 bases and 3 bases, with 15 bases remaining between them. The CDR3: CSAPPGGRYEQYF. Written as DNA, the CDR3 is TGCAGTGCCCCACCCGGGGGTCGCTACGAGCAGTACTTC.

The rearrangement uses TRBV29-1 and TRBJ1-3, with D hard to call. The V end lost 3 bases, the J end lost 3 bases, and 6 bases lay between the germline ends. Germline V gene lookup returns CDR1 SQVTM and CDR2 ANQGSEA. The CDR3 totals 12 residues. In DNA form, the CDR3 reads TGCAGCGTTGAGGAAGATGGAAACACCATATATTTT. Translation: CSVEEDGNTIYF.